The 5 T cell receptor beta chains presented below share a single source sample, sequenced in a study of blood T cell repertoires in COVID-19. Assay used: immunoSEQ multiplex PCR; TCRdb lists only in-frame clones, some missing. This sample has 80,000 or so clones, with about 70% found just once. The sequencing sample was made of peripheral blood. The receptors were gathered from a man in his fifties with active or convalescent COVID-19.

The rearrangement joins TRBV11-2 to TRBJ2-4, with TRBD1 matching 7 bases. After removal of 3 bases from V and 6 bases from J, the junction contained 11 bases not matched to a gene. CDR1 is SGHAT, CDR2 FQNNGV, per germline. CDR3 size: 16 residues. In nucleotides, the CDR3 is TGTGCCAGCAGCTTCCCCCCAGGGGGTATTAGAAACATTCAGTACTTC. This codes for CASSFPPGGIRNIQYF.

This chain connects TRBV5-6 to TRBJ2-7, with D possibly matching TRBD1 (5 bases). This CDR3 comprises 16 residues. V lost 3 bases and J 1 base, leaving 17 bases between the germline ends. Germline V gives CDR1 SGHDT, CDR2 YYEEEE. CDR3 sequence reads: CASSWLGVGPSYEQYF. The CDR3 nucleotides read TGTGCCAGCAGCTGGCTAGGGGTAGGCCCATCCTACGAGCAGTACTTC.

This clone was seen a few times. This sequence joins TRBV19 and TRBJ2-5; TRBD1 might be the D (6 bases). This CDR3 has 18 residues. Germline CDR1 reads LNHDA; CDR2 reads SQIVND (reference sequence). Trimming took off 1 base at V and 2 bases at J, with 20 bases between the two ends. For the CDR3, the DNA is TGTGCCAGTAGTATAGGGGTTGGGTCAGGGGTCAATCAAGAGACCCAGTACTTC. It translates to CASSIGVGSGVNQETQYF.

This clone was detected only a few times. The CDR3 reads CASSLGGRTGLNYGYTF. The DNA for the CDR3 is TGTGCCAGCAGCTTAGGCGGAAGGACAGGGCTCAACTATGGCTACACCTTC. This chain joins TRBV7-2 and TRBJ1-2; 8 bases are shared with TRBD1. This CDR3 is 17 amino acids long. V gave up 1 base and J gave up 2 bases; unmatched junction bases: 9. Germline values: CDR1 SGHTA, CDR2 FQGNSA.

J is TRBJ2-2 and V is TRBV6-1, with 12 bases aligning to TRBD2. With V trimmed by 4 bases and J by 1 base, 1 base remained unmatched. This CDR3 has 16 amino acids. Looked up from germline, CDR1 is MNHNS and CDR2 is SASEGT. CDR3 amino acids: CASSGGLAGNTGELFF. CDR3 DNA: TGTGCCAGCAGTGGGGGACTAGCGGGGAACACCGGGGAGCTGTTTTTT.